Following are 4 T cell receptor beta chains from one sample sequenced in a study of blood T cell repertoires in COVID-19. Profiled with immunoSEQ multiplex PCR; TCRdb holds only in-frame clones, not every one. This table has about 78,000 clones, more than 70% appearing once. Sequencing was done on a sample of peripheral blood. The origin of the receptors is a man in his 60s with active or convalescent COVID-19.

The V gene is TRBV27, the J gene TRBJ2-1; TRBD2 agrees at 13 bases. CDR1 is MNHEY and CDR2 is SMNVEV in the germline V gene (reference sequence). V lost 1 base to trimming and J lost 7 bases; unmatched junction nucleotides: 7. The CDR3 is made up of 17 amino acids. CDR3 residues: CASSLFPRLAGGNEQFF. As DNA, the CDR3 is TGTGCCAGCAGTTTATTCCCCAGACTAGCGGGGGGAAATGAGCAGTTCTTC.

The J gene is TRBJ2-5, the V gene TRBV10-2, with 12 nucleotides matching TRBD2. V lost 0 bases, J lost 5 bases, and 4 bases stayed unmatched. The CDR3 consists of 16 residues. From germline, CDR1 is WSHSY and CDR2 SAAADI. The CDR3 protein is CASSESASGGAETQYF. Written as DNA, the CDR3 is TGCGCCAGCAGTGAGTCTGCTAGCGGGGGGGCGGAGACCCAGTACTTC.

The CDR3 DNA reads as TGTGCCACCAGTGACTCGGGAGTAAAGCAAGAGACCCAGTACTTC. It codes for CATSDSGVKQETQYF. The V gene is TRBV24-1, the J gene TRBJ2-5, with D perhaps TRBD2 (6 bases). Between the trimmed V and J ends, which lost 4 bases and 2 bases, there was a span of 13 bases. The CDR3 totals 15 residues. Germline V gene lookup returns CDR1 KGHDR and CDR2 SFDVKD.

The chain employs TRBV6-5 and TRBJ2-5, with unresolved D. Germline CDR1 MNHEY, CDR2 SVGAGI. V dropped 10 bases and J dropped 1 base, with 13 bases sitting between them. This CDR3 comprises 13 residues. The CDR3 DNA reads as TGTGCCACCCAATATCTCAGCCAAGAGACCCAGTACTTC. This gives the protein CATQYLSQETQYF.